Listed below are T cell receptor beta chains from one sample, sequenced in a study of patients and donors after allogeneic stem cell transplantation. Each CDR3 protein gets one entry after TCRdb re-called the RT-PCR reads with MiXCR. Of 150,000 to 200,000 distinct CDR3 sequences in the sample, roughly 24% were seen once. The sample taken for sequencing was blood, either unsorted or a sorted T cell fraction (not recorded which). The receptors derive from a human donor who was either an allogeneic HSCT recipient or a stem cell or donor lymphocyte infusion donor (not recorded which). It is not recorded whose cells these are; they may come from a transplant donor. Each CDR3 is given with its conserved first and last residue. Fields, in order: J gene, V gene, clone size, CDR3 protein. Not every row has a clone size; where given, it reads once, few, many or a size class.

TRBJ2-7,TRBV5-1,.,CTSSSLGSSYEQYF
TRBJ1-1,TRBV5-6,.,CASSSDGNTEAFF
TRBJ1-6,TRBV5-1,.,CASSSVLGPDRDYNSPLHF
TRBJ2-7,TRBV6-2/TRBV6-3,many,CASRETGDPLYYEQYF
TRBJ2-1,TRBV27,once,CASRTGFPNEQFF
TRBJ1-2,TRBV7-9,.,CASSDRDRVLSNYGYTF
TRBJ1-1,TRBV7-2,few,CASSPRIQPSEAFF
TRBJ1-1,TRBV28,many,CASSLLGVEAFF
TRBJ1-3,TRBV7-9,.,CASSPLATARVNTIYF
TRBJ1-3,TRBV18,few,CASSLDQRGNTIYF
TRBJ2-3,TRBV5-1,.,CASSLILAGGSSTDTQYF
TRBJ1-1,TRBV3-1,.,CASSTGGALSTEAFF
TRBJ1-3,TRBV20-1,few,CSAPAQYSGNTIYF
TRBJ1-2,TRBV4-3,.,CASSQDGQGSYGYTF
TRBJ2-2,TRBV28,.,CASSFVGQGIHGELFF
TRBJ1-2,TRBV4-1,few,CASSQDPLGMDGYTF
TRBJ2-3,TRBV12-3/TRBV12-4,few,CASSLGRDTQYF
TRBJ2-3,TRBV5-1,few,CASSFITTGTFGDTQYF
TRBJ1-1,TRBV20-1,.,CMKQGANTEAFF
TRBJ2-5,TRBV10-3,.,CAIRGAAGETQYF
TRBJ1-5,TRBV5-1,.,CASSSTNTGGAQPQHF
TRBJ1-4,TRBV12-3/TRBV12-4,few,CASQGFGNEKLFF
TRBJ1-1,TRBV12-3/TRBV12-4,few,CASPFKLVDTEAFF
TRBJ1-2,TRBV20-1,few,CSADRVSGYTF
TRBJ1-1,TRBV12-3/TRBV12-4,many,CASSFGDRGGTEAFF
TRBJ1-1,TRBV12-3/TRBV12-4,.,CASSFQTGTTEAFF
TRBJ1-1,TRBV20-1,many,CSASVARMNTEAFF
TRBJ1-1,TRBV5-1,.,CASSLAGFDTEAFF
TRBJ2-6,TRBV21-1,.,CASSTRATGGSGANVLTF
TRBJ1-4,TRBV9,many,CASSVGTPTGPRIEKLFF